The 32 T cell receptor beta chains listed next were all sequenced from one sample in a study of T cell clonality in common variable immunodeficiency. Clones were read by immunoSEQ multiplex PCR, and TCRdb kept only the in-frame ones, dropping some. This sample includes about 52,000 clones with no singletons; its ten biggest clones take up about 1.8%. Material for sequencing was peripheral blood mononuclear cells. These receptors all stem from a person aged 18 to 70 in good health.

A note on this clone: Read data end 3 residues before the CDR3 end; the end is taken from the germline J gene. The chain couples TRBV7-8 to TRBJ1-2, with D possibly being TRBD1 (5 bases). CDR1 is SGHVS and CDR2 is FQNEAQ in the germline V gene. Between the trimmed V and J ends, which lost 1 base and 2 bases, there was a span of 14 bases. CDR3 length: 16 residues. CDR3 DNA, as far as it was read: TGTGCCAGCAGCTTAGGGAGGGAGGGGCTGAACTATGGC. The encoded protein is CASSLGREGLNYG. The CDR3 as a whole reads CASSLGREGLNYGYTF.

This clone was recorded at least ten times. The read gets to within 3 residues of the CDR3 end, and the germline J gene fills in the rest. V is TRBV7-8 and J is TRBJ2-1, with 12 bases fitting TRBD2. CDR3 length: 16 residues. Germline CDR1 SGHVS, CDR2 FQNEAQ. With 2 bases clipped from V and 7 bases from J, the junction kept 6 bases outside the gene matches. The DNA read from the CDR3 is TGTGCCAGCAGCTTACCTGGACTAGCGGGACAGAATGAG. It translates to CASSLPGLAGQNE. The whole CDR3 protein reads CASSLPGLAGQNEQFF.

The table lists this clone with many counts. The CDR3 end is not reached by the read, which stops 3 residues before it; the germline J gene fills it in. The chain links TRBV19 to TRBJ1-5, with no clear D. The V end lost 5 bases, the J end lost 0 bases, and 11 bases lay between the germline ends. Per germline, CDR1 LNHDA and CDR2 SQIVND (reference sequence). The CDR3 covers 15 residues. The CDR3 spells CASSGDTYSNQPQHF. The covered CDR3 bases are TGTGCCAGTAGTGGCGACACGTATAGCAATCAGCCC.

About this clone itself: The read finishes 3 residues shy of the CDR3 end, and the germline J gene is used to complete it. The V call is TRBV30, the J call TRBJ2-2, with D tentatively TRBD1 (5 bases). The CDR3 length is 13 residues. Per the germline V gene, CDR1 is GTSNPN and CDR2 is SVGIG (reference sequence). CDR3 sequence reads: CAWSDNTKGKLFF. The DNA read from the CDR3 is TGTGCCTGGAGTGATAACACCAAGGGGAAG.

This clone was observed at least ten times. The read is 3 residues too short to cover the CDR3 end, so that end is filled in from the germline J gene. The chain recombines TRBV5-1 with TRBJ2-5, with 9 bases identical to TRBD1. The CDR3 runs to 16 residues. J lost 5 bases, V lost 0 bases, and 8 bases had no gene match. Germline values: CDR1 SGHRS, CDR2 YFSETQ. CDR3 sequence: CASSLEGQGGGETQYF. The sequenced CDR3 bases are TGCGCCAGCAGCTTGGAGGGACAGGGAGGGGGGGAGACC.

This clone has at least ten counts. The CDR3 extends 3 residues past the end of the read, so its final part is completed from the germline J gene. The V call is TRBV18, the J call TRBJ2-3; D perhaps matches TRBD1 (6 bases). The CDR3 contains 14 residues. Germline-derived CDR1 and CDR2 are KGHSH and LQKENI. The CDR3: CASSPRDTKETQYF. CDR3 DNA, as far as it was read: TGTGCCAGCTCACCACGGGACACTAAAGAGACG.

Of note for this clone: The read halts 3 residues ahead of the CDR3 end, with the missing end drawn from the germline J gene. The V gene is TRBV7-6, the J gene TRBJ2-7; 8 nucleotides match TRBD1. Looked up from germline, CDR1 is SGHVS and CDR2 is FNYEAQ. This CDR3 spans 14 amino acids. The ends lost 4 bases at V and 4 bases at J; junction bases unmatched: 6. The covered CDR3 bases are TGTGCCAGCAGCTCCGGACAGGGATGGTACGAG. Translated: CASSSGQGWYE. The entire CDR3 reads CASSSGQGWYEQYF.

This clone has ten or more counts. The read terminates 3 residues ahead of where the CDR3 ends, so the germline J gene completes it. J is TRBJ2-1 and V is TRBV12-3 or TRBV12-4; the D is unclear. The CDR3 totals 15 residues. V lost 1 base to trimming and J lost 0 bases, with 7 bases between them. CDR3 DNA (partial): TGTGCCAGCAGTTTAGATGTCTTCTCCTACAATGAG. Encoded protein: CASSLDVFSYNE. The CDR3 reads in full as CASSLDVFSYNEQFF.

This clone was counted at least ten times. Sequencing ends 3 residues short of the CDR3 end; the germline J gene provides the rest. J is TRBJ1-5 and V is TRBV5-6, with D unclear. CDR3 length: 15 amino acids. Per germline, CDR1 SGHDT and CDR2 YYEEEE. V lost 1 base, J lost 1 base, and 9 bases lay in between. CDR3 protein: CASSLLGRSNQPQHF. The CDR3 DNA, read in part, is TGTGCCAGCAGCTTGCTTGGTCGGAGCAATCAGCCC.

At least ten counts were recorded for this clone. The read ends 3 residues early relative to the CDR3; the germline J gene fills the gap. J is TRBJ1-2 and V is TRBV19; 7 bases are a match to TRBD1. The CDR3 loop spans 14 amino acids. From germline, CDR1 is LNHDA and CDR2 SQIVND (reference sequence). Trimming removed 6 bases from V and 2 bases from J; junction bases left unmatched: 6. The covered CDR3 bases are TGTGCCAGTAGAAGACAGGGCTCAAACTATGGC. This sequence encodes CASRRQGSNYG. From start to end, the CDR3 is CASRRQGSNYGYTF.

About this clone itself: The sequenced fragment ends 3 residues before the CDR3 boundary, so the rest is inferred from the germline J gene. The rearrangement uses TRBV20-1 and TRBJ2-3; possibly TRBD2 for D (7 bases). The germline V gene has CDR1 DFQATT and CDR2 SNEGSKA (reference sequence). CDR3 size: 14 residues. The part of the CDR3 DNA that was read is TGCAGTGCTAAAATACAGGGAGGGAGGCAGCCG. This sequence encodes CSAKIQGGRQP. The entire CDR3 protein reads CSAKIQGGRQPQYF.

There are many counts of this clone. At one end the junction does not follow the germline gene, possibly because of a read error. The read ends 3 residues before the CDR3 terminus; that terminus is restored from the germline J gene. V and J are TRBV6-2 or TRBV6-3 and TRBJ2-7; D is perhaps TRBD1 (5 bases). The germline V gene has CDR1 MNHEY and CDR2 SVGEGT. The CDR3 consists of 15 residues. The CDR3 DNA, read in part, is TGTGCCAGCATTGACCCCCCCGCAGGGTCCTTCGAG. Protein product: CASIDPPAGSFE. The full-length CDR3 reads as CASIDPPAGSFEQYF.

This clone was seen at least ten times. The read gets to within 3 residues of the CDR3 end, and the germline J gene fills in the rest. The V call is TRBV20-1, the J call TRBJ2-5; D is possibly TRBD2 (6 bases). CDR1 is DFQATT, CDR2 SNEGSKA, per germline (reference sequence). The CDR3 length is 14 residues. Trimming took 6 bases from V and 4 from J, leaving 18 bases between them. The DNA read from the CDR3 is TGCAGTGCCAAACGGCGGGGAAGGGCAGAGACC. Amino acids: CSAKRRGRAET. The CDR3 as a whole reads CSAKRRGRAETQYF.

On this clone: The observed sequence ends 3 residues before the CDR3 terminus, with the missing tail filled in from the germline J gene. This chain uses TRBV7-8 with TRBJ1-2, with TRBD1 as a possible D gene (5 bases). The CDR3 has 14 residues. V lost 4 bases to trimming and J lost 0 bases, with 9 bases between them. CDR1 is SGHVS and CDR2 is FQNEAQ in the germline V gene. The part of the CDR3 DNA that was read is TGTGCCAGCAGCTCTAGACAGTCTAACTATGGC. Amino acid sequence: CASSSRQSNYG. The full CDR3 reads CASSSRQSNYGYTF.

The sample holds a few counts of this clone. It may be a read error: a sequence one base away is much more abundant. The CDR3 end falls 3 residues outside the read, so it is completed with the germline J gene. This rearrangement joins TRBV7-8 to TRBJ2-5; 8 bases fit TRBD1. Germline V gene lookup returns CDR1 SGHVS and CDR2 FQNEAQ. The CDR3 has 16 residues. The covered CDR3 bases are TGTGCCAGCAGCTTCTTCGGACAGGGAATAGCAGATACC. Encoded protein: CASSFFGQGIADT. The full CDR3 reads CASSFFGQGIADTQYF.

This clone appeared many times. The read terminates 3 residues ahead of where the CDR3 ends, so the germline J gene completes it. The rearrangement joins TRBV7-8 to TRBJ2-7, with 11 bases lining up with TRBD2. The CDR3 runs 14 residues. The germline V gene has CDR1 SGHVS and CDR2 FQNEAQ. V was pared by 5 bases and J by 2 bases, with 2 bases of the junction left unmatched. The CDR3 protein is CASSISGGAYEQYF. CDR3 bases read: TGTGCCAGCAGCATTAGCGGGGGGGCCTACGAG.

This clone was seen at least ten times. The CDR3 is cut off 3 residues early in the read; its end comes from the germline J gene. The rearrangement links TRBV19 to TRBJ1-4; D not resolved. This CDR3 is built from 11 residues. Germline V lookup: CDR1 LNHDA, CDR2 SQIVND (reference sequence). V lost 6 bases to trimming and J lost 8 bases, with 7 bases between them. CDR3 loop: CASSTREKLFF. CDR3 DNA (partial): TGTGCCAGTAGCACCAGAGAAAAA.

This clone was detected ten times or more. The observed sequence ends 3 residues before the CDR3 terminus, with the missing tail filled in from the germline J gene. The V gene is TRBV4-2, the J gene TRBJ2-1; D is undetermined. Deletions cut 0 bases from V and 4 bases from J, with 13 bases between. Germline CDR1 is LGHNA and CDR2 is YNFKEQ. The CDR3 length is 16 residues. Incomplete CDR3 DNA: TGTGCCAGCAGCCAAGAGATAGGGTTAGTTTACAATGAG. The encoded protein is CASSQEIGLVYNE. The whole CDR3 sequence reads CASSQEIGLVYNEQFF.

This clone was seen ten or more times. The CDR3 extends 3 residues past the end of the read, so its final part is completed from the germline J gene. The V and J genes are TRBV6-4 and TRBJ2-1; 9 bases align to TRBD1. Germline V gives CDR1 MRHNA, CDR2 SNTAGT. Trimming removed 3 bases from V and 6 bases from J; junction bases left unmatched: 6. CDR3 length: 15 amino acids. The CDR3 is CASSEGQGPSNEQFF. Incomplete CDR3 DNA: TGTGCCAGCAGTGAGGGACAGGGTCCTTCCAATGAG.

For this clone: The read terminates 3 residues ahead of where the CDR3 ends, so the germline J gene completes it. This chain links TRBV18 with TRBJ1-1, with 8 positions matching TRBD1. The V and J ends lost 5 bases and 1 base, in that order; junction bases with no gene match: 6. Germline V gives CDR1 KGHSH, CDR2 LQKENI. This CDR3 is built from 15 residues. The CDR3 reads CASSAGQGGNTEAFF. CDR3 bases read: TGTGCCAGCTCAGCCGGACAGGGCGGGAACACTGAA.

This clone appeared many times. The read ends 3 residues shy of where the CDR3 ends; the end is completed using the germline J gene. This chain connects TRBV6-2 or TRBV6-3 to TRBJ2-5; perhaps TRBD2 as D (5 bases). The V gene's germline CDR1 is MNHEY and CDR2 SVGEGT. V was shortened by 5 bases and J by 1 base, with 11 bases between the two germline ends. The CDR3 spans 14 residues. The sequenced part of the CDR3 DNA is TGTGCCAGCAGTAAGTTCCGGGGCCAAGAGACC. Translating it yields CASSKFRGQET. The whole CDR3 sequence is CASSKFRGQETQYF.

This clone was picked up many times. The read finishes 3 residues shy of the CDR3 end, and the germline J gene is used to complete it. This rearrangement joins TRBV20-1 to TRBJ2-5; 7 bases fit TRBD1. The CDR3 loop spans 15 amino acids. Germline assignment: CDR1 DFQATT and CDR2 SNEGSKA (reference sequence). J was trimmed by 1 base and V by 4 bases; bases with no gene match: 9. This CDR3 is CSATPGQPPQETQYF. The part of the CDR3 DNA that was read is TGCAGTGCTACTCCGGGACAGCCACCCCAAGAGACC.

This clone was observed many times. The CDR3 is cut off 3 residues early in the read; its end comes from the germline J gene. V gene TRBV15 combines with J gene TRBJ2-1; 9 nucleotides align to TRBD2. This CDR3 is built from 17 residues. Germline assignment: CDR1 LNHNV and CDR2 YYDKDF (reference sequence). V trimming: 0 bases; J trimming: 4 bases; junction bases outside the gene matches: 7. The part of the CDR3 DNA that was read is TGTGCCACCAGCAGAGATTATGGCGGGAGGGTATACAATGAG. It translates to CATSRDYGGRVYNE. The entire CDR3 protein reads CATSRDYGGRVYNEQFF.

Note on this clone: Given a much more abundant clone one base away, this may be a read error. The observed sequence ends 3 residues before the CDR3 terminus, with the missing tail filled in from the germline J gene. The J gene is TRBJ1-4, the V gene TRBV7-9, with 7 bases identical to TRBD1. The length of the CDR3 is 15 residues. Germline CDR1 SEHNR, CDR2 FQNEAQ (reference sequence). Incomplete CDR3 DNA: TGTGCCAGCAAAAGGACAGGCTCTGGGGCCAACGTA. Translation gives CASKRTGSGANV. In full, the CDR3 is CASKRTGSGANVLFF.

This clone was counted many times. The part of the CDR3 DNA that was read is TGTGCCAGCAGCTTATCTAGCGGAATCTCCTACGAG. Residues: CASSLSSGISYE. The complete CDR3 protein is CASSLSSGISYEQYF. The chain couples TRBV7-2 to TRBJ2-7; 7 bases line up with TRBD2. The CDR3 end lies 3 residues beyond the end of the read and is filled in from the germline J gene. Trimming took 2 bases from V and 0 from J; bases not matched to a gene: 4. Germline V lookup: CDR1 SGHTA, CDR2 FQGNSA. The CDR3 length is 15 residues.

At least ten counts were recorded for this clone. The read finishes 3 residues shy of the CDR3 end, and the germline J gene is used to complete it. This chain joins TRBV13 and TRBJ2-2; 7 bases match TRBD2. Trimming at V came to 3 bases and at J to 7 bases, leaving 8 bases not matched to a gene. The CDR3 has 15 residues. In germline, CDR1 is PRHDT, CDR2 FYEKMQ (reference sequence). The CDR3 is CASSFTAGLDGELFF. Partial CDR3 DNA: TGTGCCAGCAGCTTCACAGCGGGGCTGGACGGGGAG.

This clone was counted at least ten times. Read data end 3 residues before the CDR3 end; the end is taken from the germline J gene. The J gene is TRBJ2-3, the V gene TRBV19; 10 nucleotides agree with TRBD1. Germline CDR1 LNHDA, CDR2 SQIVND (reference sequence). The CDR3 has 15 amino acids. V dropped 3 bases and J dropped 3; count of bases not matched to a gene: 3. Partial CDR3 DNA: TGTGCCAGTAGTATCAGGGACAGGGGAACAGATACG. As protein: CASSIRDRGTDT. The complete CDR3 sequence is CASSIRDRGTDTQYF.

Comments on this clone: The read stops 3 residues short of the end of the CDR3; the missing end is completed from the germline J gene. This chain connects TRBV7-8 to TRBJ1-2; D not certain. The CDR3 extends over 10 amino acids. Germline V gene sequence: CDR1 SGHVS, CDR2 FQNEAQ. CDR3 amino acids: CASSLDQYTF. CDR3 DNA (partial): TGTGCCAGCAGCTTAGACCAG.

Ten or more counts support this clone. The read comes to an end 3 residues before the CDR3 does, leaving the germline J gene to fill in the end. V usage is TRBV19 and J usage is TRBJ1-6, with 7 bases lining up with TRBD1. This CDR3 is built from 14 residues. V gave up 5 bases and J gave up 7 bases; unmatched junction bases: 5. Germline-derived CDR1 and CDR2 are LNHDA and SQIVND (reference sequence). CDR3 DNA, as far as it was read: TGTGCCAGTAGTTTACAGGGGAGCAATTCACCC. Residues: CASSLQGSNSP. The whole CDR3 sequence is CASSLQGSNSPLHF. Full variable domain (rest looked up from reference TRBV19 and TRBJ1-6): DGGITQSPKYLFRKEGQNVTLSCEQNLNHDAMYWYRQDPGQGLRLIYYSQIVNDFQKGDIAEGYSVSREKKESFPLTVTSAQKNPTAFYLCASSLQGSNSPLHFGNGTRLTVT.

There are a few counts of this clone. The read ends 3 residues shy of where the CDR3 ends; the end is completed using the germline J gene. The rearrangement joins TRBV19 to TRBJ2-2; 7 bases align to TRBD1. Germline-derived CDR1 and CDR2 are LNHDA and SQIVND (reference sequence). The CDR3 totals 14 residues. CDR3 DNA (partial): TGTGCCAGTAGTATGGGGGACAGAAATTCACCG. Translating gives CASSMGDRNSP. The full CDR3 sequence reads CASSMGDRNSPLFF.

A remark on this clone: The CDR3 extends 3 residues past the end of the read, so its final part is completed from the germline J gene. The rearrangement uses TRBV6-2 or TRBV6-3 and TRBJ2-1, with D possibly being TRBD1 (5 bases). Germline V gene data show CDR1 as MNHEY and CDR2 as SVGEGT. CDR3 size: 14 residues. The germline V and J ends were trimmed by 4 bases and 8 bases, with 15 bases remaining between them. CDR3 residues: CASSSGSGPHEQFF. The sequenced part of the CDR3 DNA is TGTGCCAGCAGTTCAGGGTCGGGCCCGCATGAG.

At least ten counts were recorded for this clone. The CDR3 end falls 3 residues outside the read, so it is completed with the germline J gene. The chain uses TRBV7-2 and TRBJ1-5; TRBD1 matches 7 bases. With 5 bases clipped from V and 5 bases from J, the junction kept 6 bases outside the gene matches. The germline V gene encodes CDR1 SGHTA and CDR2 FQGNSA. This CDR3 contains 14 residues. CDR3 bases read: TGTGCCAGCAGCCCAGGGGGTAAGGATCAGCCC. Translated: CASSPGGKDQP. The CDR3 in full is CASSPGGKDQPQHF.